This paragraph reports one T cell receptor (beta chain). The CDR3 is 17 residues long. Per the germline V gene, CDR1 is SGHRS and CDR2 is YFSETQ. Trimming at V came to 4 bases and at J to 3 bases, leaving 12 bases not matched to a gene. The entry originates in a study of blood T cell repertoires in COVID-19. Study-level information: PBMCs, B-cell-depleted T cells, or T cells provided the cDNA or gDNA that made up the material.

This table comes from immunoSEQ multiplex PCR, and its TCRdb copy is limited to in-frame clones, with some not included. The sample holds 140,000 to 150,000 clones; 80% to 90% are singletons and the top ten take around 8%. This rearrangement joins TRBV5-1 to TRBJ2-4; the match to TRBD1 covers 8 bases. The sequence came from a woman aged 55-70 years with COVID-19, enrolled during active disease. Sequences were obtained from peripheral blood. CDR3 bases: TGCGCCAGCAGCCCCGGACAGGGAGCCAGTGGCAAAAACATTCAGTACTTC. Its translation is CASSPGQGASGKNIQYF.